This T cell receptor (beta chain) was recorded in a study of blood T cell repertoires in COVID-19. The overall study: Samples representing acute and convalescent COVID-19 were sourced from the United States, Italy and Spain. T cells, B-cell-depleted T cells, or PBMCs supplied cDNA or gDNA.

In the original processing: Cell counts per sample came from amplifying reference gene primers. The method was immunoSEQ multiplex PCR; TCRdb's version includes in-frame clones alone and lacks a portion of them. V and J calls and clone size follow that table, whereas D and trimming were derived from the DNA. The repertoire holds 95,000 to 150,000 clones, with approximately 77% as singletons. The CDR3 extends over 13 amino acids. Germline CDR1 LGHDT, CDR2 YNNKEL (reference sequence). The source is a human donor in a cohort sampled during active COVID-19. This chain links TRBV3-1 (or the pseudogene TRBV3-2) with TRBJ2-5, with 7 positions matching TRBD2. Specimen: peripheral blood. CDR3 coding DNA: TGTGCTACCGCGGCGGGAGAGTCGGAGACCCAGTACTTC. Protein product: CATAAGESETQYF.